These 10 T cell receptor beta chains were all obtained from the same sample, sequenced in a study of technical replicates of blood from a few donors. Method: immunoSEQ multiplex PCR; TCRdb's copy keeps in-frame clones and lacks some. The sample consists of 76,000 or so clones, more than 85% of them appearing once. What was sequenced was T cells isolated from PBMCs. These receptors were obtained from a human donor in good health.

CDR3 nucleotide sequence: TGTGCCAGTAGTATATACCGGGGTAATTCACCCCTCCACTTT. It specifies CASSIYRGNSPLHF. V usage is TRBV19 and J usage is TRBJ1-6; no clear D. The CDR3 has 14 amino acids. Germline CDR1 and CDR2: LNHDA and SQIVND (reference sequence). Trimming stripped 2 bases from V and 6 bases from J, with 8 bases between. The full variable domain, its missing parts supplied by reference TRBV19 and TRBJ1-6, is DGGITQSPKYLFRKEGQNVTLSCEQNLNHDAMYWYRQDPGQGLRLIYYSQIVNDFQKGDIAEGYSVSREKKESFPLTVTSAQKNPTAFYLCASSIYRGNSPLHFGNGTRLTVT.

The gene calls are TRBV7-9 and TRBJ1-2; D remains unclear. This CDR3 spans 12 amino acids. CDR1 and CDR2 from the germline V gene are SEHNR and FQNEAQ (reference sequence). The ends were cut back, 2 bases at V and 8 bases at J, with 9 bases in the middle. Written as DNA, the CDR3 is TGTGCCAGCAGCTTATTGGCCACGGGCTACACCTTC. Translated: CASSLLATGYTF.

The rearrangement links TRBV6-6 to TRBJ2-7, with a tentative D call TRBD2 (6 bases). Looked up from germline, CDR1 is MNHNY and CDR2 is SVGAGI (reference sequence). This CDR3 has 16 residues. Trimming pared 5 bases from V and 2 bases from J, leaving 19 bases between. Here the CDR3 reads CASSHQPTGVTYEQYF. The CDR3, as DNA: TGTGCCAGCAGTCACCAACCCACGGGAGTAACCTACGAGCAGTACTTC.

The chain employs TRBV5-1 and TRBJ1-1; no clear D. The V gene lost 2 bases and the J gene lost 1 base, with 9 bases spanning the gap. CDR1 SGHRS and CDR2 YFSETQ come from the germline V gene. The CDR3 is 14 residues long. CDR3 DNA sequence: TGCGCCAGCAGCTTTGGCAGCGAGAACACTGAAGCTTTCTTT. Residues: CASSFGSENTEAFF.

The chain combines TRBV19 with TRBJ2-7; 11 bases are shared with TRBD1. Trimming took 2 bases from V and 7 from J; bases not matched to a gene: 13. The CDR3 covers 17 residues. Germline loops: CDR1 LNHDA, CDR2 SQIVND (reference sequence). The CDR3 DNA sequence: TGTGCCAGTAGTATAACTAGTTTCCGGGACAGGGGGGAGGAGCAGTACTTC. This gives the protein CASSITSFRDRGEEQYF.

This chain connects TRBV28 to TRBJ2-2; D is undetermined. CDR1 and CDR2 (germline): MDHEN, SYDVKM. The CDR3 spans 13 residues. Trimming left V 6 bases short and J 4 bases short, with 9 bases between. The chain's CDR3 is CASRPIGTGELFF. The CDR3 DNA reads TGTGCCAGCAGACCTATTGGCACCGGGGAGCTGTTTTTT.

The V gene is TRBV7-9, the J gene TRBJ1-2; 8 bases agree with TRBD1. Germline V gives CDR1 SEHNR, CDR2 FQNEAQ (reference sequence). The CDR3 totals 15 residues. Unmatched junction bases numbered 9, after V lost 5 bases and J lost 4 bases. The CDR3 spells CASSQGQGSTYGYTF. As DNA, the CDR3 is TGTGCCAGCAGCCAAGGACAGGGAAGTACCTATGGCTACACCTTC.

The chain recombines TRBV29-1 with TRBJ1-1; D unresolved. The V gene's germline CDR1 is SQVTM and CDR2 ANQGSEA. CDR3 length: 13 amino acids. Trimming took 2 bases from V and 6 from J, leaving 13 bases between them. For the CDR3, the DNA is TGCAGCGTTGAAAAAGAGGGTCTTGCTGAAGCTTTCTTT. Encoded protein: CSVEKEGLAEAFF.

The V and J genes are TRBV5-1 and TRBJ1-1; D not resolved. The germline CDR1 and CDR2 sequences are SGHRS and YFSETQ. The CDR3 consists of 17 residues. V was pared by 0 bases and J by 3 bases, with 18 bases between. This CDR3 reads CASSLGSLPLGDTEAFF. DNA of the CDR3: TGCGCCAGCAGCTTGGGTTCTCTACCATTGGGAGACACTGAAGCTTTCTTT.

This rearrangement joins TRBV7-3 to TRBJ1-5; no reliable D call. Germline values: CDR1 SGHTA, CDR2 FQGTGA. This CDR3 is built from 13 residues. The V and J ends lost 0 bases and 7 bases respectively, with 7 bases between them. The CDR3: CASSLTPSQPQHF. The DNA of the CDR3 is TGTGCCAGCAGCTTAACTCCTTCGCAGCCCCAGCATTTT.